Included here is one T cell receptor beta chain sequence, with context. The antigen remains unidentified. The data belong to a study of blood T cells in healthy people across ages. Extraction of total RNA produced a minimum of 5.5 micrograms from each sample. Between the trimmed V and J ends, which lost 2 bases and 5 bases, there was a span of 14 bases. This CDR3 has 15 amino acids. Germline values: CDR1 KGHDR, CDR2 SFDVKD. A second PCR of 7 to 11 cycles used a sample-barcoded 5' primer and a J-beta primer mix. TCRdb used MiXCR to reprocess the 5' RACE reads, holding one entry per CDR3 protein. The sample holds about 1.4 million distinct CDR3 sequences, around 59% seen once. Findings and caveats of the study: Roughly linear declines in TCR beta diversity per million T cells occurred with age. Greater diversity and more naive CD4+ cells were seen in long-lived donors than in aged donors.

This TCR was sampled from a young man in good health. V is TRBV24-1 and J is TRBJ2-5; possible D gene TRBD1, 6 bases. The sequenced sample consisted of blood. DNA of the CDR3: TGTGCCACCAGTGATTCACAGGGAATTTCGGAGACCCAGTACTTC. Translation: CATSDSQGISETQYF.